Many counts were recorded for the clone carrying this T cell receptor (beta chain). Every patient underwent thyroid surgery untreated. These data are taken from a study of metastatic and nonmetastatic thyroid tumors. Study at large: The authors compared repertoires across blood and tumor or nodule tissue from malignant and benign thyroid patients.

Original methodology: Clinicopathological groups of papillary thyroid cancer showed CDR3 differences that were used to build a distant-metastasis classifier. TCRdb reanalyzed the PCR reads with MiXCR. For this entry, the V and J calls and clone size follow TCRdb and not the study's own pipeline. The sample has about 25,000 clones; 20% to 25% are singletons. The V gene end was trimmed by 0 bases and the J gene end by 3 bases; junction bases not matched to a gene: 13. The CDR3 is 20 amino acids. The germline V gene has CDR1 DFQATT and CDR2 SNEGSKA (reference sequence). This chain uses TRBV20-1 with TRBJ2-3, with 15 bases identical to TRBD2. The sequenced sample was adjacent normal tissue. The sequence was collected from a female donor with papillary thyroid cancer or a benign thyroid nodule (not recorded which). Some clones in this sample may be carry-over from other donors' samples. The CDR3 here is CSARDPRWTSGRVVTDTQYF. The CDR3 DNA sequence: TGCAGTGCTAGAGACCCACGTTGGACTAGCGGGAGGGTAGTTACAGATACGCAGTATTTT.